The next 23 T cell receptor beta chains were all read from a single sample in a study of T cells after yellow fever vaccination (dated by TCRdb to the late 2010s). Explained via the paper, the treatment or condition label denotes: live attenuated yellow fever vaccine strain. Libraries were constructed by 5' RACE. TCRdb shows the sequencer as Illumina HiSeq 2500. TCRdb trimmed public reads at Q25 via fastp, called clones via MiXCR and kept in-frame beta chains. Rows with a matching CDR3 protein are joined into one entry that keeps the most common DNA and genes. Present in this sample are under 90,000 distinct CDR3 sequences, less than 8.5% of which were seen just once. 30% to 45% of the sample comes from the top ten. This specimen consisted of CD8+ T cells sorted from PBMCs, obtained roughly seven weeks after the first yellow fever vaccination. These receptors came from a man younger than 30 who received the YFV17D yellow fever vaccine.

The chain links TRBV7-9 to TRBJ1-2, with 8 bases that match TRBD1. After removal of 0 bases from V and 4 bases from J, the junction contained 1 base not matched to a gene. The V gene's germline CDR1 is SEHNR and CDR2 FQNEAQ (reference sequence). The CDR3 consists of 14 residues. CDR3: CASSLATGVYGYTF. Written as DNA, the CDR3 is TGTGCCAGCAGCTTAGCGACAGGGGTCTATGGCTACACCTTC. Supplemented by reference TRBV7-9 and TRBJ1-2, the full variable domain reads DTGVSQNPRHKITKRGQNVTFRCDPISEHNRLYWYRQTLGQGPEFLTYFQNEAQLEKSRLLSDRFSAERPKGSFSTLEIQRTEQGDSAMYLCASSLATGVYGYTFGSGTRLTVV.

The sample holds a few counts of this clonotype. V and J are TRBV6-2 or TRBV6-3 and TRBJ1-5; D may be TRBD1 (5 bases). Germline V gives CDR1 MNHEY, CDR2 SVGEGT. V lost 6 bases to trimming and J lost 3 bases, with 15 bases between them. This CDR3 comprises 15 residues. CDR3 coding DNA: TGTGCCAGCAGCTACCTGGGGGGGATCAATCAGCCCCAGCATTTT. Translation: CASSYLGGINQPQHF.

This clonotype was counted many times. The V call is TRBV29-1, the J call TRBJ1-1; D unresolved. Germline loops: CDR1 SQVTM, CDR2 ANQGSEA. The V and J ends lost 7 bases and 8 bases respectively, with 17 bases between them. The CDR3 contains 12 residues. CDR3 sequence reads: CSAPTSRGEAFF. The CDR3 region has the DNA TGCAGCGCTCCTACCAGTCGAGGGGAAGCTTTCTTT.

This clonotype was seen many times. The V call is TRBV9, the J call TRBJ2-1; no definite D call. Trimming shortened V by 0 bases and J by 3 bases, and 10 bases separated the two germline ends. The CDR3 spans 15 residues. Germline loops: CDR1 SGDLS, CDR2 YYNGEE. The CDR3 region has the DNA TGTGCCAGCAGCGTAGAATGGCCTCACTACAATGAGCAGTTCTTC. Translated: CASSVEWPHYNEQFF.

The chain employs TRBV29-1 and TRBJ1-1; tentatively, D is TRBD1 (6 bases). CDR3 size: 17 residues. With 4 bases removed from V and 2 bases from J, the gap between germline ends came to 23 bases. Germline assignment: CDR1 SQVTM and CDR2 ANQGSEA. The CDR3 sequence: CSVGGGFVTGINTEAFF. The CDR3 nucleotides read TGCAGCGTTGGTGGGGGGTTCGTCACAGGGATCAACACTGAAGCTTTCTTT.

The J gene is TRBJ2-7, the V gene TRBV19; 13 nucleotides match TRBD2. J lost 3 bases, V lost 6 bases, and 8 bases had no gene match. In germline, CDR1 is LNHDA, CDR2 SQIVND (reference sequence). The CDR3 covers 16 residues. The CDR3 DNA reads as TGTGCCAGTAGCGAGACTAGCGGGGGGCCTGTCTACGAGCAGTACTTC. The encoded protein is CASSETSGGPVYEQYF.

In its sample, this clonotype was seen many times. The V call is TRBV6-1, the J call TRBJ2-5; no definite D call. This CDR3 region has 14 residues. Germline values: CDR1 MNHNS, CDR2 SASEGT. Trimming took off 8 bases at V and 1 base at J, with 14 bases between the two ends. For the CDR3, the DNA is TGTGCCAGCGATCCTAGTGCCGGCCAAGAGACCCAGTACTTC. Its translation: CASDPSAGQETQYF.

This clonotype was seen at least ten times. The J gene is TRBJ2-3, the V gene TRBV20-1; TRBD2 aligns across 9 bases. This CDR3 comprises 18 residues. The junction had 10 bases not matched to a gene; V was cut back by 0 bases and J by 0 bases. CDR1 and CDR2 (germline): DFQATT, SNEGSKA (reference sequence). The CDR3 loop is CSAREITSGGLSTDTQYF. The CDR3, as DNA: TGCAGTGCTAGAGAAATTACCAGCGGGGGGCTGAGCACAGATACGCAGTATTTT.

This clonotype was observed at least ten times. This chain links TRBV6-1 with TRBJ2-6; D gene unclear. Germline loops: CDR1 MNHNS, CDR2 SASEGT. CDR3 length: 15 amino acids. The V gene lost 1 base and the J gene lost 2 bases, with 6 bases spanning the gap. CDR3 nucleotide sequence: TGTGCCAGCAGTGAAGTAGGGACTGGGGCCAACGTCCTGACTTTC. Protein sequence: CASSEVGTGANVLTF.

This clonotype was seen repeatedly, ten times or more. The rearrangement uses TRBV29-1 and TRBJ2-1; D is uncertain. The CDR3 totals 11 residues. Trimming cost V 4 bases and J 3 bases, with 4 bases left between them. Germline-derived CDR1 and CDR2 are SQVTM and ANQGSEA. The CDR3, as DNA: TGCAGCGTTGGTGGCTACAATGAGCAGTTCTTC. This codes for CSVGGYNEQFF.

With regard to this clonotype: Germline and junction disagree at one end, which may indicate a read error. The chain carries TRBV5-1 and TRBJ1-2; D possibly corresponds to TRBD1 (5 bases). The CDR3 has 17 amino acids. Germline assignment: CDR1 SGHRS and CDR2 YFSETQ. CDR3 residues: CASSLTPDAGIKYGYTF. DNA for the CDR3: TGCGCGAGCAGCTTGACGCCGGACGCAGGGATTAAGTATGGCTACACCTTC.

This clonotype was counted many times. J is TRBJ2-1 and V is TRBV14, with D tentatively TRBD1 or TRBD2 (5 bases each). Germline V CDR1 and CDR2: SGHDN, FVKESK. This CDR3 spans 16 amino acids. V dropped 4 bases and J dropped 0 bases, with 13 bases sitting between them. CDR3 amino acids: CASSPGRVSSYNEQFF. The CDR3 bases are TGTGCCAGCAGCCCGGGACGGGTAAGCTCCTACAATGAGCAGTTCTTC.

This clonotype was seen repeatedly, ten times or more. This chain joins TRBV4-1 and TRBJ2-1, with no clear D. Trimming removed 8 bases from V and 3 bases from J, with 20 bases in between. CDR1 and CDR2 (germline): MGHRA, YSYEKL. The CDR3 extends over 16 amino acids. CDR3 region: CASCSWLVLDYNEQFF. As DNA, the CDR3 is TGCGCCAGCTGCTCTTGGTTAGTGCTAGACTACAATGAGCAGTTCTTC.

This clonotype was seen many times. The rearrangement joins TRBV4-1 to TRBJ1-2, with 9 bases fitting TRBD1. The CDR3 is 15 amino acids. Germline trimming cut 0 bases from V and 8 bases from J; bases unmatched to any gene: 7. CDR1 and CDR2 (germline): MGHRA, YSYEKL. In DNA form, the CDR3 reads TGCGCCAGCAGCCAAGATATTAGGACAGGGGTAGGCTACACCTTC. Its translation: CASSQDIRTGVGYTF.

This clonotype was observed many times. The gene calls are TRBV4-1 and TRBJ1-4; TRBD1 is a possible D gene (6 bases). V lost 1 base to trimming and J lost 13 bases, with 13 bases between them. The CDR3 loop spans 13 amino acids. Germline assignment: CDR1 MGHRA and CDR2 YSYEKL. The CDR3 DNA is TGCGCCAGCAGCCAAGGGGGAACAGGGCTACTGTTTTTT. Translating gives CASSQGGTGLLFF.

This clonotype appeared a few times. The rearrangement uses TRBV5-4 and TRBJ1-6, with TRBD1 matching 10 bases. Germline V lookup: CDR1 SGHNT, CDR2 YYREEE (reference sequence). The CDR3 is 17 amino acids. V lost 4 bases to trimming and J lost 5 bases; unmatched junction nucleotides: 9. The CDR3: CASSIDRGPGHNSPLHF. CDR3 coding DNA: TGTGCCAGCAGCATCGACAGGGGGCCGGGTCATAATTCACCCCTCCACTTT. The full variable domain, in which reference TRBV5-4 and TRBJ1-6 provide the parts outside the CDR3, is ETGVTQSPTHLIKTRGQQVTLRCSSQSGHNTVSWYQQALGQGPQFIFQYYREEENGRGNFPPRFSGLQFPNYSSELNVNALELDDSALYLCASSIDRGPGHNSPLHFGNGTRLTVT.

In its sample, this clonotype was seen many times. The rearrangement uses TRBV4-2 and TRBJ2-5, with 10 bases aligning to TRBD2. J lost 2 bases, V lost 4 bases, and 7 bases had no gene match. The CDR3 contains 16 residues. Per germline, CDR1 LGHNA and CDR2 YNFKEQ. The CDR3 sequence is CASSLIGLAVQETQYF. The CDR3 nucleotides read TGTGCCAGCAGCCTAATAGGACTAGCGGTTCAAGAGACCCAGTACTTC.

CDR3 nucleotides: TGTGCCAGCAGCCTCGGGCACTCCTACGAGCAGTACTTC. This gives the protein CASSLGHSYEQYF. V usage is TRBV27 and J usage is TRBJ2-7; D ambiguous. The length of the CDR3 is 13 residues. Germline loops: CDR1 MNHEY, CDR2 SMNVEV (reference sequence). V lost 6 bases and J lost 0, with 9 bases in between.

The sample holds a few counts of this clonotype. This chain uses TRBV4-1 with TRBJ1-5; possible D gene TRBD1, 6 bases. V dropped 4 bases and J dropped 5 bases, with 15 bases sitting between them. CDR1 is MGHRA and CDR2 is YSYEKL in the germline V gene. CDR3 length: 15 amino acids. The CDR3 here is CASSRNRDKYQPQHF. The DNA for the CDR3 is TGCGCCAGCAGCCGGAATCGGGACAAATATCAGCCCCAGCATTTT.

This clonotype was found a few times. V is TRBV19 and J is TRBJ2-1; D tentatively reads TRBD1 or TRBD2 (6 bases each). CDR1 is LNHDA, CDR2 SQIVND, per germline (reference sequence). The ends were cut back, 1 base at V and 3 bases at J, with 13 bases in the middle. The CDR3 loop spans 16 amino acids. Here the CDR3 reads CASSIVGGIHYNEQFF. CDR3 coding DNA: TGTGCCAGTAGTATAGTAGGGGGGATTCACTACAATGAGCAGTTCTTC.

This clonotype was picked up many times. The chain has TRBV25-1 and TRBJ2-4; the D gene could be TRBD1 or TRBD2 (5 bases each). V lost 1 base and J 3 bases, leaving 10 bases between the germline ends. CDR1 and CDR2 from the germline V gene are MGHDK and SYGVNS. The CDR3 is 15 residues long. The CDR3 here is CASSESGTVKNIQYF. For the CDR3, the DNA is TGTGCCAGCAGTGAATCCGGGACGGTCAAAAACATTCAGTACTTC.

This clonotype was observed at least ten times. The V and J genes are TRBV10-3 and TRBJ2-5; no reliable D call. The V and J ends lost 3 bases and 1 base respectively, with 12 bases between them. Per germline, CDR1 ENHRY and CDR2 SYGVKD. The CDR3 totals 15 residues. This CDR3 reads CAISDSEQTQETQYF. The CDR3 coding sequence is TGTGCCATCAGTGACTCGGAACAAACCCAAGAGACCCAGTACTTC.

The rearrangement uses TRBV15 and TRBJ2-7; 9 bases agree with TRBD1. There are 14 residues in the CDR3. J lost 2 bases, V lost 5 bases, and 4 bases had no gene match. Germline CDR1 reads LNHNV; CDR2 reads YYDKDF (reference sequence). As DNA, the CDR3 is TGTGCCACCAGCGGAGGGACAGGGACCTACGAGCAGTACTTC. Translation: CATSGGTGTYEQYF.